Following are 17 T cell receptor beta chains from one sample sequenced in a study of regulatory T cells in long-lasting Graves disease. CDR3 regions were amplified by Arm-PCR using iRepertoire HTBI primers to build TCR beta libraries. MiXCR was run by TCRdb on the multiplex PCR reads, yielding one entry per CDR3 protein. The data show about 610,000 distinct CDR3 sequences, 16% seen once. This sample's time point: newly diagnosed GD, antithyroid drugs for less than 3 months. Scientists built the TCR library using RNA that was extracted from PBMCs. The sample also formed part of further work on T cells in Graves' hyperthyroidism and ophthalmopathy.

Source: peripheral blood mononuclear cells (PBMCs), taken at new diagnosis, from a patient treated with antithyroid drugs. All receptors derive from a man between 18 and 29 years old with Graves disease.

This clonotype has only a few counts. DNA of the CDR3: TGTGCCAGCAGTCGTGGACTAGCGATCTACAATGAGCAGTTCTTC. Protein sequence: CASSRGLAIYNEQFF. The rearrangement uses TRBV6-2 or TRBV6-3 and TRBJ2-1; 9 bases line up with TRBD2. V lost 5 bases to trimming and J lost 3 bases; unmatched junction nucleotides: 5. Germline V CDR1 and CDR2: MNHEY, SVGEGT. CDR3 length: 15 amino acids.

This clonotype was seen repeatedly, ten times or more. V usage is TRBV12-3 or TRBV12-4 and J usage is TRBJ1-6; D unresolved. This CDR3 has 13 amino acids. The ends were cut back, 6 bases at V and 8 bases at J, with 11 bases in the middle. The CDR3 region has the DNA TGTGCCAGCAGCTTCGGGGTTTATTCACCCCTCCACTTT. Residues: CASSFGVYSPLHF.

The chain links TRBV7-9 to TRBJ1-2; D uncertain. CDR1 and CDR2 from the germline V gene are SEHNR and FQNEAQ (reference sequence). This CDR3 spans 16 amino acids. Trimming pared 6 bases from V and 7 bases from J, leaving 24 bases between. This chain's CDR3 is CASSRHNSRDASGYTF. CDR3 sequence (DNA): TGTGCCAGCAGTCGTCACAATTCTCGGGATGCTAGTGGCTACACCTTC.

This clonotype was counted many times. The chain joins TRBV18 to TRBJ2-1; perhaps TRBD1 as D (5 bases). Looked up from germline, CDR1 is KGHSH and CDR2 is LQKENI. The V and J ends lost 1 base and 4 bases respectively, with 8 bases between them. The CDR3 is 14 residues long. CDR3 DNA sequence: TGTGCCAGCTCACCACGAAGGACATACAATGAGCAGTTCTTC. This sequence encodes CASSPRRTYNEQFF.

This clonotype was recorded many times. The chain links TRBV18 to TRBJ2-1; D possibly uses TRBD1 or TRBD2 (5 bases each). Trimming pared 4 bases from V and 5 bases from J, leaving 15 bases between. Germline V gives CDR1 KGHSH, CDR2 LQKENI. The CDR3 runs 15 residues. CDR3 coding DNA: TGTGCCAGCTCACGGGGACCCGCGGGCAACAATGAGCAGTTCTTC. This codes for CASSRGPAGNNEQFF.

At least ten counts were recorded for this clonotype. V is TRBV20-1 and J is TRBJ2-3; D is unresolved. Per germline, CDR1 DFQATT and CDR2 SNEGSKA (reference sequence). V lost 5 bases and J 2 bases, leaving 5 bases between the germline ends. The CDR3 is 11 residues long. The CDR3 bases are TGCAGTGCTGAGTACACAGATACGCAGTATTTT. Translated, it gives CSAEYTDTQYF.

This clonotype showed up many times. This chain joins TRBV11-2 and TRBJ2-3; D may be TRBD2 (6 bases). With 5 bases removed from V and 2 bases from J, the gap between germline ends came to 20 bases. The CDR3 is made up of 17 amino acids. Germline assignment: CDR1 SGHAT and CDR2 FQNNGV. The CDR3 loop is CASSQIHGGGATDTQYF. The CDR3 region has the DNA TGTGCCAGCAGCCAAATCCACGGGGGAGGTGCCACAGATACGCAGTATTTT.

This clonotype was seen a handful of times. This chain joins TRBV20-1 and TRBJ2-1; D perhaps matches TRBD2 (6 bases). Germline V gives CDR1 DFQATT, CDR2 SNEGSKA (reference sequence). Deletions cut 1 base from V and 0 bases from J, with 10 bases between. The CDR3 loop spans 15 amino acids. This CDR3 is CSARVGGTSYNEQFF. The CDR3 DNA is TGCAGTGCTAGAGTAGGAGGGACCTCCTACAATGAGCAGTTCTTC.

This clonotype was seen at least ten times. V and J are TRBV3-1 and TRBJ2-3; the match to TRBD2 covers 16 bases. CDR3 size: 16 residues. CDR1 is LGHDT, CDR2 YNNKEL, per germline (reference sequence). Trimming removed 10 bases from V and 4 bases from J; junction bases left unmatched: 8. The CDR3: CATTGTSGRVADTQYF. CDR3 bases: TGTGCCACCACGGGGACTAGCGGGAGGGTAGCAGATACGCAGTATTTT.

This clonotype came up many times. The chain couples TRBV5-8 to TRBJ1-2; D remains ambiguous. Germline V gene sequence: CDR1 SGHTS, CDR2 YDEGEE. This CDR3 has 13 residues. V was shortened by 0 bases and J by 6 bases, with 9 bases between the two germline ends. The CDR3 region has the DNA TGTGCCAGCAGCTTGGCCCGACGGGATGGCTACACCTTC. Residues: CASSLARRDGYTF.

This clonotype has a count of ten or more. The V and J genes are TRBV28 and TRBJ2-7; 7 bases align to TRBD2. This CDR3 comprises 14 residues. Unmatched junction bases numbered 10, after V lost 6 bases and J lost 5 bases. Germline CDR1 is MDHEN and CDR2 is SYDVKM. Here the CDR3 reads CASSQGGSPHEQYF. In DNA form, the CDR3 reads TGTGCCAGCAGCCAGGGAGGGAGTCCCCACGAGCAGTACTTC.

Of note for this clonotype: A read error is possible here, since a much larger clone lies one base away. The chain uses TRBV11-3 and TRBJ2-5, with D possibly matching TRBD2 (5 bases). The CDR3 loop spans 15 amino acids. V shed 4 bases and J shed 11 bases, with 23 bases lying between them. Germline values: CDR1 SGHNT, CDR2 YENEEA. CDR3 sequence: CASSSAAGLYNEQYF. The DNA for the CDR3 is TGTGCCAGCAGCTCAGCGGCGGGCCTGTACAATGAGCAGTACTTC.

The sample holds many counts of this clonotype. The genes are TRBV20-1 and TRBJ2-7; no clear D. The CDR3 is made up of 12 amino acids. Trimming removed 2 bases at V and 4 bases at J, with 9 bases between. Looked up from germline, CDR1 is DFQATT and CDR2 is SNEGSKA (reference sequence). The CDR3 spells CSARKSPYEQYF. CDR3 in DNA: TGCAGTGCTAGAAAGTCCCCATACGAGCAGTACTTC.

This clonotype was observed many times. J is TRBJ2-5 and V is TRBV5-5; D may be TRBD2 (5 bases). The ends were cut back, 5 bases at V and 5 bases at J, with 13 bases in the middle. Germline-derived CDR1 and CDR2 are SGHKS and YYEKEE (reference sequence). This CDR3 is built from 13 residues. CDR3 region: CASRSSFGETQYF. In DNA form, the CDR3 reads TGTGCCAGCAGATCTAGCTTCGGGGAGACCCAGTACTTC.

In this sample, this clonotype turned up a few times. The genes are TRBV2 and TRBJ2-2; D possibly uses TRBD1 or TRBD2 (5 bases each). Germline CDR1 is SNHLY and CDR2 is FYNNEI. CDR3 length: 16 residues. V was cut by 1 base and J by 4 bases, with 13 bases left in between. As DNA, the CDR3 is TGTGCCAGCAGTGAAGTGGGACGTGGGGGCACCGGGGAGCTGTTTTTT. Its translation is CASSEVGRGGTGELFF.

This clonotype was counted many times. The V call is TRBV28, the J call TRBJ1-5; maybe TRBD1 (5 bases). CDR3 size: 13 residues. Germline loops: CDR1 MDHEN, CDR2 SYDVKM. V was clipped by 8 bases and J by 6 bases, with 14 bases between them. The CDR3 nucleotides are TGTGCCAGCGGATCCGGGACCCCTCAGCCCCAGCATTTT. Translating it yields CASGSGTPQPQHF.

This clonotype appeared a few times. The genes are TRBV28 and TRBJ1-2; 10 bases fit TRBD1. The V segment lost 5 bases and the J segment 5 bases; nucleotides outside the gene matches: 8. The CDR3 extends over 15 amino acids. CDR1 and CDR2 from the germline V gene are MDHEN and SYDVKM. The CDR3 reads CASSLDGTGVYGYTF. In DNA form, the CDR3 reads TGTGCCAGCAGTCTAGACGGGACAGGGGTTTATGGCTACACCTTC.